Sequencing of this T cell receptor (beta chain) was carried out in a study of cytomegalovirus exposure and HLA in healthy donors. General study points: Looking again later, the authors saw that most CMV-associated TCR beta chains seemed HLA-restricted.

Regarding this clone: The antigen remains unidentified.

PCR employed 60 Vbeta and 13 Jbeta primers. Method: immunoSEQ multiplex PCR; TCRdb's copy keeps in-frame clones and lacks some. In the table there are hundreds of thousands of clones, about 72% of which are singletons. The CDR3 is 14 amino acids. The germline V and J ends were trimmed by 0 bases and 3 bases, with 7 bases remaining between them. The germline CDR1 and CDR2 sequences are LNHNV and YYDKDF (reference sequence). The source is a male donor in good health and CMV-seronegative. V gene TRBV15 combines with J gene TRBJ2-3; D gene unclear. The specimen sequenced was PBMCs. The CDR3 coding sequence is TGTGCCACCAGCAGAGATCCCATGACAGATACGCAGTATTTT. Residues: CATSRDPMTDTQYF.